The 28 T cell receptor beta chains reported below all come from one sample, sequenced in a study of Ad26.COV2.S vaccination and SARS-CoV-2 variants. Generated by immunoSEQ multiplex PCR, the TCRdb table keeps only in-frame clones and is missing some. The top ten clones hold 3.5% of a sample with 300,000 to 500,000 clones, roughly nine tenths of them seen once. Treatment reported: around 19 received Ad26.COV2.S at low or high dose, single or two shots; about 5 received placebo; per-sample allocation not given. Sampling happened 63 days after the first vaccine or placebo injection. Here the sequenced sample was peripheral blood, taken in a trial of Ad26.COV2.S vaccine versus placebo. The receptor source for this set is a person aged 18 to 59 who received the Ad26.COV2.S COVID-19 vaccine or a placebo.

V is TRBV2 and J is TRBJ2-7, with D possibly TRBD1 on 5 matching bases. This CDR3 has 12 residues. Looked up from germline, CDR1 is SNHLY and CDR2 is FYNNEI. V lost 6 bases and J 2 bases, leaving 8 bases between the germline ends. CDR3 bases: TGTGCCAGCAGGAAAGGGGCCTACGAGCAGTACTTC. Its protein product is CASRKGAYEQYF.

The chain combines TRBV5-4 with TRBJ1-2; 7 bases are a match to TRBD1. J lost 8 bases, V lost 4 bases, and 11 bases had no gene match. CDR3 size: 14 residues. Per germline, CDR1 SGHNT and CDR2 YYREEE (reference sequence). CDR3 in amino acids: CASSAGTASWGYTF. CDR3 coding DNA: TGTGCCAGCAGCGCCGGGACAGCTTCTTGGGGCTACACCTTC.

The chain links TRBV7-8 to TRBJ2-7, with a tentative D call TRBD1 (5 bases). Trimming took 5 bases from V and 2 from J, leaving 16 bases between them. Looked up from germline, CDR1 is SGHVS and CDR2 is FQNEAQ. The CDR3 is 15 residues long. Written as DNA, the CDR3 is TGTGCCAGCAGCCAAGGTTCCAGGGCCACCTACGAGCAGTACTTC. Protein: CASSQGSRATYEQYF.

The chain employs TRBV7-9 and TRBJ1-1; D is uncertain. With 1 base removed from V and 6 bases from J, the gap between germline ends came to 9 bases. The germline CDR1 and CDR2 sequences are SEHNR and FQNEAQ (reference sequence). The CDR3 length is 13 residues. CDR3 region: CASSLVGRPEAFF. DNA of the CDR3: TGTGCCAGCAGCTTAGTAGGCAGACCTGAAGCTTTCTTT.

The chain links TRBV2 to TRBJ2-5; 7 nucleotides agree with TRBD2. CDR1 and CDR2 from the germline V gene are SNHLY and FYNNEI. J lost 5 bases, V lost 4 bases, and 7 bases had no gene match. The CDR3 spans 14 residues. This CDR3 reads CASSGKRGRETQYF. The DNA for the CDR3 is TGTGCCAGCAGTGGGAAGCGGGGTCGGGAGACCCAGTACTTC.

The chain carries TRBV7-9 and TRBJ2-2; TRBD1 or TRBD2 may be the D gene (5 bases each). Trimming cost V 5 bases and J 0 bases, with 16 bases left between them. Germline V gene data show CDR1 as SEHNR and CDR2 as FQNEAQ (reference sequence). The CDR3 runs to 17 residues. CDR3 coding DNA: TGTGCCAGCAGCGGCTTAACCGGGACCGCGAACACCGGGGAGCTGTTTTTT. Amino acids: CASSGLTGTANTGELFF.

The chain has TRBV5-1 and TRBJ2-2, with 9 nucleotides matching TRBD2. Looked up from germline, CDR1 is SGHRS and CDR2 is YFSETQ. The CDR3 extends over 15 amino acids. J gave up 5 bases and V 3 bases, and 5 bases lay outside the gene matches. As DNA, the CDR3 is TGCGCCAGCAGCTCGCGGGGGGGCCTGACCGGGGAGCTGTTTTTT. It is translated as CASSSRGGLTGELFF.

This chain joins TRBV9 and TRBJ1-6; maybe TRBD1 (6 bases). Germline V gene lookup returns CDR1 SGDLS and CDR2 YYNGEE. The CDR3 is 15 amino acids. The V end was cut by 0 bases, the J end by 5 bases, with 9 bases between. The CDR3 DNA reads TGTGCCAGCAGCGTAGGCAGGGGAAATAATTCACCCCTCCACTTT. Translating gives CASSVGRGNNSPLHF.

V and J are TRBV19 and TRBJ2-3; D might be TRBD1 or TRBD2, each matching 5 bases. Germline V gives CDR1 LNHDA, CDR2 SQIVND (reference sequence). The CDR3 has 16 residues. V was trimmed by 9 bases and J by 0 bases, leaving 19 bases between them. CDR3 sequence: CASRSRSGSSTDTQYF. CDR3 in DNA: TGTGCCAGCAGGTCCAGATCAGGGAGTAGCACAGATACGCAGTATTTT.

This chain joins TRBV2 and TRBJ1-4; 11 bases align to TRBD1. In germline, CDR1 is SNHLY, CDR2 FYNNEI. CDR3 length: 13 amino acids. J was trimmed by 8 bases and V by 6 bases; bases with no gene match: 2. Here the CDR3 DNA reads TGTGCCAGCAGCGGGACAGGGGGGGAAAAACTGTTTTTT. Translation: CASSGTGGEKLFF.

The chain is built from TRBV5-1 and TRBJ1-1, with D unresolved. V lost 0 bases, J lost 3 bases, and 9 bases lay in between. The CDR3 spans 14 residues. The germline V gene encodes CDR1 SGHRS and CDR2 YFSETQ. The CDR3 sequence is CASSLGPMDTEAFF. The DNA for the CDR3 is TGCGCCAGCAGCTTGGGGCCGATGGACACTGAAGCTTTCTTT. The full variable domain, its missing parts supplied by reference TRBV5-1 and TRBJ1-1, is KAGVTQTPRYLIKTRGQQVTLSCSPISGHRSVSWYQQTPGQGLQFLFEYFSETQRNKGNFPGRFSGRQFSNSRSEMNVSTLELGDSALYLCASSLGPMDTEAFFGQGTRLTVV.

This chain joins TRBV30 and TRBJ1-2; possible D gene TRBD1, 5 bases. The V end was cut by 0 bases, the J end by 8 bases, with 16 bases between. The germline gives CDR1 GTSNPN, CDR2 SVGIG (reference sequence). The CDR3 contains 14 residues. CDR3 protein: CAWSVLGGKRGYTF. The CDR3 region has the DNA TGTGCCTGGAGTGTACTCGGGGGAAAGAGGGGCTACACCTTC.

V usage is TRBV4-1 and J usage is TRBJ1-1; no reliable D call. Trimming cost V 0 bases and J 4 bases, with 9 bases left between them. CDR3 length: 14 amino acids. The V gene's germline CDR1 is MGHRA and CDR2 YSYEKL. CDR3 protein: CASSQEVAGTEAFF. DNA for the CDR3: TGCGCCAGCAGCCAAGAAGTGGCCGGCACTGAAGCTTTCTTT.

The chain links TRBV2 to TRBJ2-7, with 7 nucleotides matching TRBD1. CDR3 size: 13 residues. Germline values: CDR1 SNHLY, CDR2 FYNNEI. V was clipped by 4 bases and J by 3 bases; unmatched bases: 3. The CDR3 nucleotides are TGTGCCAGCAGTGCCAGGGGGATCTACGAGCAGTACTTC. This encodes CASSARGIYEQYF.

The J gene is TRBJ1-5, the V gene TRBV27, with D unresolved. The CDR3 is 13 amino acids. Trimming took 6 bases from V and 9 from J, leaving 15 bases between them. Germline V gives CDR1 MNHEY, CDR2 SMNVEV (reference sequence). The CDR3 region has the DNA TGTGCCAGCAGCCAGACTGCCCGAACGCCCCAGCATTTT. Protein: CASSQTARTPQHF.

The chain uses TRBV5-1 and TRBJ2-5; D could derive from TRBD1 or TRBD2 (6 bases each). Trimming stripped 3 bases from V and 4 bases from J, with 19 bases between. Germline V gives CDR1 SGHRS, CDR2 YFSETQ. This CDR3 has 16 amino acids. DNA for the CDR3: TGCGCCAGCAGCTCGATACGAATGGGGGGCCCAGAGACCCAGTACTTC. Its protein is CASSSIRMGGPETQYF.

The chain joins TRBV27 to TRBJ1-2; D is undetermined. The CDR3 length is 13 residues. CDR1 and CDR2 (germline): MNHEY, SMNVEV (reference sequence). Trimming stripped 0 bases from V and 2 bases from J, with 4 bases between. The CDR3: CASSLSPNYGYTF. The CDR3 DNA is TGTGCCAGCAGTTTATCGCCCAACTATGGCTACACCTTC.

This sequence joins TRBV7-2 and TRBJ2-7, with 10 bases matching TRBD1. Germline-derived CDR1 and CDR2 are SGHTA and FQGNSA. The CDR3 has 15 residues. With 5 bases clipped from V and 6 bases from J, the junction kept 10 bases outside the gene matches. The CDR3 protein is CASSDAPGQGSEQYF. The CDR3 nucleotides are TGTGCCAGCAGCGATGCGCCGGGACAGGGGAGCGAGCAGTACTTC.

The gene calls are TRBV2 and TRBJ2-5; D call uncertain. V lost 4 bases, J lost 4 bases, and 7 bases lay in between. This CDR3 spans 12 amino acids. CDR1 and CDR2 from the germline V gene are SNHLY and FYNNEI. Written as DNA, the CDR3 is TGTGCCAGCAGTGGGGGTGGAGAGACCCAGTACTTC. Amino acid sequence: CASSGGGETQYF. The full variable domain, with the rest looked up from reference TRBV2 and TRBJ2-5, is EPEVTQTPSHQVTQMGQEVILRCVPISNHLYFYWYRQILGQKVEFLVSFYNNEISEKSEIFDDQFSVERPDGSNFTLKIRSTKLEDSAMYFCASSGGGETQYFGPGTRLLVL.

CDR3 sequence reads: CASSPEGAGVAFF. The CDR3 DNA reads as TGCGCCAGCAGCCCTGAGGGGGCTGGGGTGGCTTTCTTT. The J gene is TRBJ1-1, the V gene TRBV5-1; 7 nucleotides line up with TRBD1. CDR1 is SGHRS, CDR2 YFSETQ, per germline. V was clipped by 4 bases and J by 11 bases; unmatched bases: 11. This CDR3 spans 13 amino acids.

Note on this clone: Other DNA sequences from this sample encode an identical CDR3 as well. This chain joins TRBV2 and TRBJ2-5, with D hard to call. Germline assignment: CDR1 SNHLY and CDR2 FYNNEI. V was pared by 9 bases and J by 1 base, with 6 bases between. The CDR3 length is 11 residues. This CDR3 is CASRAQETQYF. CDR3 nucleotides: TGTGCCAGTCGGGCCCAAGAGACCCAGTACTTC.

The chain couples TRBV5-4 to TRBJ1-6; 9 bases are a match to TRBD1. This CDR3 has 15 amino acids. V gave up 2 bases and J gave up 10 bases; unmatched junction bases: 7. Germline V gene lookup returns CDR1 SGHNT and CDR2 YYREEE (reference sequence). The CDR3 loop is CASSLGGTGKSPLHF. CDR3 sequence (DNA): TGTGCCAGCAGCTTAGGGGGGACAGGGAAATCACCCCTCCACTTT.

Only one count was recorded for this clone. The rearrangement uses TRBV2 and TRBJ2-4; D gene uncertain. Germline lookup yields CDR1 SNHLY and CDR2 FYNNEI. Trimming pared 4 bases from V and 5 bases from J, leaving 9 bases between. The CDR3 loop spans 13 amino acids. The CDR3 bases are TGTGCCAGCAGTGTCTCTGTGGAAAACATTCAGTACTTC. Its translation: CASSVSVENIQYF.

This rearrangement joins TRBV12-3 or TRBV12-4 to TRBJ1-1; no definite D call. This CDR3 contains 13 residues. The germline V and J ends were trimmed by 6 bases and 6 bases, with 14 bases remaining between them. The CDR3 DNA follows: TGTGCCAGCAGCTTCTTTCAATTTGCTGAAGCTTTCTTT. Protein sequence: CASSFFQFAEAFF.

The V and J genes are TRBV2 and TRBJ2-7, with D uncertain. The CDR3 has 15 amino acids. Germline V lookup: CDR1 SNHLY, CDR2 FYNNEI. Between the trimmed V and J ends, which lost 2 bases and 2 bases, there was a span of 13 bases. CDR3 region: CASSELGRPTYEQYF. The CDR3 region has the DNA TGTGCCAGCAGTGAACTGGGCAGGCCAACCTACGAGCAGTACTTC.

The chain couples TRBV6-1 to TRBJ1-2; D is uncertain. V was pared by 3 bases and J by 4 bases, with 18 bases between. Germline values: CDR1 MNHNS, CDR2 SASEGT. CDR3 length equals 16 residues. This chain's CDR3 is CASSDGPAPARYGYTF. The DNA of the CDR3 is TGTGCCAGCAGTGATGGCCCGGCGCCTGCGCGCTATGGCTACACCTTC.

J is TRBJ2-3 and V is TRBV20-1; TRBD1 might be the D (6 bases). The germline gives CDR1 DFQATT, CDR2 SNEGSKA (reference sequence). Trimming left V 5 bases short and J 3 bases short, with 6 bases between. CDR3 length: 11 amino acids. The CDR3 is CSAGTTDTQYF. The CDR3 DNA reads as TGCAGTGCTGGGACAACAGATACGCAGTATTTT.

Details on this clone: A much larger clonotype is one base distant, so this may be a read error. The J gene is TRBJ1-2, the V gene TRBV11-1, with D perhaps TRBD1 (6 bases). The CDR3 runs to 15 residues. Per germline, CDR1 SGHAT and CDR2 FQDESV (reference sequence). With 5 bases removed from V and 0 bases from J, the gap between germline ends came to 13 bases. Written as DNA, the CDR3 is TGTGCCAGCAGCCCCTGGACAGCCACTAACTATGGCTACACCTTC. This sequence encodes CASSPWTATNYGYTF.